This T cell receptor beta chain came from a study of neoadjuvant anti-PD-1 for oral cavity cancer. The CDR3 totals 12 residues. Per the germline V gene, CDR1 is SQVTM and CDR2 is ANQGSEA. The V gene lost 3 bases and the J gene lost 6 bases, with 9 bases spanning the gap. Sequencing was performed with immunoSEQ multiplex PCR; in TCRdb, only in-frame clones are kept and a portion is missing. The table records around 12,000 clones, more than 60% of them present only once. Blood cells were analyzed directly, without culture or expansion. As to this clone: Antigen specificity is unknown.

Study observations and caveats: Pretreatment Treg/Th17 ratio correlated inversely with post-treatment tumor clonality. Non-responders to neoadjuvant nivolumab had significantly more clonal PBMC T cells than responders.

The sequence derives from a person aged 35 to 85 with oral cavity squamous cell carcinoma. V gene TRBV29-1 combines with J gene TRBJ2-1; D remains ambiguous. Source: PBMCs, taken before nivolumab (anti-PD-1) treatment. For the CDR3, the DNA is TGCAGCGTTGACACCTTCCTCAATGAGCAGTTCTTC. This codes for CSVDTFLNEQFF.